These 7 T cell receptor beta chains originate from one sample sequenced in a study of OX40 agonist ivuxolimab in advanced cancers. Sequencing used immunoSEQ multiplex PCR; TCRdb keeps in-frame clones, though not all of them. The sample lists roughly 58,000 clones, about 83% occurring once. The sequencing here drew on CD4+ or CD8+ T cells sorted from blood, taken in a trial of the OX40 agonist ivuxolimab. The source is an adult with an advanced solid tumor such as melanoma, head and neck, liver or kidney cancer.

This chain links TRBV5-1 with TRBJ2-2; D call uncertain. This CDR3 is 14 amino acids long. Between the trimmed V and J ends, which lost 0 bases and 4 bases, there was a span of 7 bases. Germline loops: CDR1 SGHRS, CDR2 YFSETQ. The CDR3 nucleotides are TGCGCCAGCAGCTTGGAGTTTATCACCGGGGAGCTGTTTTTT. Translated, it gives CASSLEFITGELFF. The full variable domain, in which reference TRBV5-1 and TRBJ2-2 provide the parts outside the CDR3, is KAGVTQTPRYLIKTRGQQVTLSCSPISGHRSVSWYQQTPGQGLQFLFEYFSETQRNKGNFPGRFSGRQFSNSRSEMNVSTLELGDSALYLCASSLEFITGELFFGEGSRLTVL.

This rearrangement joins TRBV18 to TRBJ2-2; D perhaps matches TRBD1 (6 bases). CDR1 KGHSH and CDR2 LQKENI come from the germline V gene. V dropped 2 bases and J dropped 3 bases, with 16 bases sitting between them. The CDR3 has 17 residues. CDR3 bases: TGTGCCAGCTCACCAGATGGGGCAGGGGAACACACCGGGGAGCTGTTTTTT. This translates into CASSPDGAGEHTGELFF.

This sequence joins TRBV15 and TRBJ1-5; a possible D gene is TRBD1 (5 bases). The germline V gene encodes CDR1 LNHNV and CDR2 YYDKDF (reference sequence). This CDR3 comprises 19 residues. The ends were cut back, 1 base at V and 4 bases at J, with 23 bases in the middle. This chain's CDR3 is CATSRGMAGRGDTNQPQHF. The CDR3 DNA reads TGTGCCACCAGCAGAGGGATGGCAGGGAGGGGCGACACTAATCAGCCCCAGCATTTT.

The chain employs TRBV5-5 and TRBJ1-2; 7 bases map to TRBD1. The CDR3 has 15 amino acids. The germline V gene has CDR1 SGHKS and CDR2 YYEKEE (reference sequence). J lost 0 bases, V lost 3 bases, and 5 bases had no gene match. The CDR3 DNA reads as TGTGCCAGCAGCTCGGGACAGCGAACTAACTATGGCTACACCTTC. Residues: CASSSGQRTNYGYTF.

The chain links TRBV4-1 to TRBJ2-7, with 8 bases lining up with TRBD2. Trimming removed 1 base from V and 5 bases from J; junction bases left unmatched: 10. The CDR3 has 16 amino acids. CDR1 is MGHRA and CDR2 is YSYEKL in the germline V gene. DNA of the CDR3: TGCGCCAGCAGCCAAGCACGGGGGGGGGAACGGAACGAGCAGTACTTC. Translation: CASSQARGGERNEQYF.

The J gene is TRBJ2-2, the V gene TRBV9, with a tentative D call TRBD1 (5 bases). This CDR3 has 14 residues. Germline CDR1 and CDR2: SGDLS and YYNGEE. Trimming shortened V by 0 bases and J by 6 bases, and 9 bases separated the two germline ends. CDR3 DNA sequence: TGTGCCAGCAGCGTAGCTAGGGGCGCCGGGGAGCTGTTTTTT. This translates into CASSVARGAGELFF.

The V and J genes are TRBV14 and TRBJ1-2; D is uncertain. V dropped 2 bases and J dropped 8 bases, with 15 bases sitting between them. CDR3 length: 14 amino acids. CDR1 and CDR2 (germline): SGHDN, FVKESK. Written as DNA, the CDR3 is TGTGCCAGCAGCCAAAATCTAGTCGCGGGAGGCTACACCTTC. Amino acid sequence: CASSQNLVAGGYTF.